Listed below are T cell receptor beta chains from one sample, sequenced in a study of T-cell reconstitution after alpha-beta-depleted transplantation in children. MiXCR, run by TCRdb on the PCR reads, gives a single entry per CDR3 protein. The top ten clones hold roughly 3.9% of a sample with about 610,000 distinct CDR3 sequences, more than 9% of them seen once. This material consisted of PBMCs from the stem cell graft donor, taken from the stem cell graft. The receptors shown here come from a human donor who donated a stem cell graft to a child with acute myeloid leukemia. Both conserved end residues are part of each CDR3. Each record gives: V gene, J gene, D gene, clone size, CDR3 protein, CDR3 DNA. The D gene is left open where the match is weak. Size is stated for part of the rows, as once, few or many counts, or as a class when the clone is expanded.

V gene: TRBV12-3/TRBV12-4
J gene: TRBJ2-6
D gene: TRBD2
clone size: NA
CDR3 protein: CASSAGLAGFTGANVLTF
CDR3 DNA: TGTGCCAGCAGTGCGGGACTAGCGGGATTCACTGGGGCCAACGTCCTGACTTTC

V gene: TRBV7-9
J gene: TRBJ2-7
D gene: NA
clone size: NA
CDR3 protein: CASSLVQGTSYEQYF
CDR3 DNA: TGTGCCAGCAGCTTAGTACAGGGAACATCCTACGAGCAGTACTTC

V gene: TRBV7-9
J gene: TRBJ2-2
D gene: NA
clone size: many
CDR3 protein: CASSLAGGRELFF
CDR3 DNA: TGTGCCAGCAGCTTAGCGGGAGGCCGGGAGCTGTTTTTT

V gene: TRBV25-1
J gene: TRBJ1-6
D gene: NA
clone size: NA
CDR3 protein: CASRFETEGSPLHF
CDR3 DNA: TGTGCCAGCAGGTTCGAGACAGAGGGTTCACCCCTCCACTTT

V gene: TRBV7-2
J gene: TRBJ2-2
D gene: NA
clone size: many
CDR3 protein: CASSPTARGAGTGELFF
CDR3 DNA: TGTGCCAGCAGCCCAACGGCAAGGGGGGCTGGCACCGGGGAGCTGTTTTTT

V gene: TRBV11-2
J gene: TRBJ2-7
D gene: TRBD2
clone size: NA
CDR3 protein: CASSLRAASGVGEQYF
CDR3 DNA: TGTGCCAGCAGCTTAAGAGCGGCTAGCGGAGTGGGGGAGCAGTACTTC

V gene: TRBV21-1
J gene: TRBJ1-2
D gene: NA
clone size: once
CDR3 protein: CASRGDRHNYGYTF
CDR3 DNA: TGTGCCAGCAGGGGGGACCGGCATAACTATGGCTACACCTTC

V gene: TRBV28
J gene: TRBJ2-7
D gene: TRBD2
clone size: NA
CDR3 protein: CASTPHMGLAGTYEQYF
CDR3 DNA: TGTGCCAGCACCCCCCATATGGGACTAGCGGGAACCTACGAGCAGTACTTC

V gene: TRBV3-1
J gene: TRBJ1-1
D gene: NA
clone size: few
CDR3 protein: CASSHSDSLNTEAFF
CDR3 DNA: TGTGCCAGCAGCCACTCGGACAGCCTGAACACTGAAGCTTTCTTT

V gene: TRBV20-1
J gene: TRBJ2-5
D gene: NA
clone size: many
CDR3 protein: CSARWNQETQYF
CDR3 DNA: TGCAGTGCTAGGTGGAATCAAGAGACCCAGTACTTC

V gene: TRBV4-2
J gene: TRBJ2-7
D gene: NA
clone size: NA
CDR3 protein: CASSQDTGIPYEQYF
CDR3 DNA: TGTGCCAGCAGCCAAGATACCGGGATCCCCTACGAGCAGTACTTC